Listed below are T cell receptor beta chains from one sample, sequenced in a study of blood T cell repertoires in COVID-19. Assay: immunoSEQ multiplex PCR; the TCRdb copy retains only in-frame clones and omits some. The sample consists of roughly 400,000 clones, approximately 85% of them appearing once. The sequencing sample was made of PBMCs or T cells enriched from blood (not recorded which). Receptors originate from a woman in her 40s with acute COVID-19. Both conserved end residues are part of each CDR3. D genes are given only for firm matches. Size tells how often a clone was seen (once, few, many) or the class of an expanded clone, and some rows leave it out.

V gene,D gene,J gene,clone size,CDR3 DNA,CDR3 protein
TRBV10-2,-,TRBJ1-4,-,TGCGCCAGCAGTGACAAGAGGGCAGGGGCCCGGAATGAAAAACTGTTTTTT,CASSDKRAGARNEKLFF
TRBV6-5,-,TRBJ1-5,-,TGTGCCAGCAGTTTAGCAAGGGACACTCAGCCCCAGCATTTT,CASSLARDTQPQHF
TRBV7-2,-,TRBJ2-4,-,TGTCCCAGGAAGAGAGGGGCCAAAAACATTCAGTACTTC,CPRKRGAKNIQYF
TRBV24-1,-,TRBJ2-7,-,TGTGCCACCAGTGAAGGCCTTCGGGACGAGCAGTACTTC,CATSEGLRDEQYF
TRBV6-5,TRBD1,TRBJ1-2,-,TGTGCCAGCAGTCCATTACAGGGGGCGCAAGGCTACACCTTC,CASSPLQGAQGYTF
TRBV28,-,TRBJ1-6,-,TGTGCCAGCAGTTTAACTTTCATTGAGAATTCACCCCTCCACTTT,CASSLTFIENSPLHF
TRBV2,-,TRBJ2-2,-,TGTGCCAGCAGTGTCCAGGGGAACACCGGGGAGCTGTTTTTT,CASSVQGNTGELFF
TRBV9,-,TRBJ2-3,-,TGTGCCAGCAGCGTAAGGGCGGGGATCACAGATACGCAGTATTTT,CASSVRAGITDTQYF
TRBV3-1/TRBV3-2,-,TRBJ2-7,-,TGTGCCAGCAGCCAAGATTGTTGCGACTTCTCCTACGAGCAGTACTTC,CASSQDCCDFSYEQYF
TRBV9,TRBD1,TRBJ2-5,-,TGTGCCAGCAGCGTTTCCGGGACAGGGAAAGAGACCCAGTACTTC,CASSVSGTGKETQYF
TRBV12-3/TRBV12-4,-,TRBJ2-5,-,TGTGCCAGCAGTTTATCGTTTAGCGAGACCCAGTACTTC,CASSLSFSETQYF
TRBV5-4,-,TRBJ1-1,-,TGTGCCAGCAGCTTGGCCGGTTCGAACACTGAAGCTTTCTTT,CASSLAGSNTEAFF
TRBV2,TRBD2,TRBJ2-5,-,TGTGCCAGCAGTGGACTAGCGGGGGGATTCCAAGAGACCCAGTACTTC,CASSGLAGGFQETQYF
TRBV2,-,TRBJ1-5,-,TGTGCCAGCAGTGAAAACAGGGCGTTTCAGCCCCAGCATTTT,CASSENRAFQPQHF
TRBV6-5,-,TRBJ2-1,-,TGTGCCACCCAACTAGATTCAGCCCATGAGCAGTTCTTC,CATQLDSAHEQFF
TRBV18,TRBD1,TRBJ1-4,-,TGTGCCAGCTCACGGGGACAGGGTGGTGAAAAACTGTTTTTT,CASSRGQGGEKLFF
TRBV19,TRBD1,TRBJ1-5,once,TGTGCCAGTAGTGTAACGAGGGGGCTTAGCAATCAGCCCCAGCATTTT,CASSVTRGLSNQPQHF
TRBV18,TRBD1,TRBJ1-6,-,TGTGCCAGCTCTTCGACAGGGTCGCATTCACCCCTCCACTTT,CASSSTGSHSPLHF
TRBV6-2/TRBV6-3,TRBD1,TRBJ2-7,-,TGTGCCAGCAGTTACACGGGGACAGGGGTCTCCTACGAGCAGTACTTC,CASSYTGTGVSYEQYF
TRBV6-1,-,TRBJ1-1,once,TGTGCCAGCAGTGAAGCGGCTGATGAAGCTTTCTTT,CASSEAADEAFF
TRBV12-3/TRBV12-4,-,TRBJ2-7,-,TGTGCCAGCAGTTTTCGGTTCGCCTACGAGCAGTACTTC,CASSFRFAYEQYF
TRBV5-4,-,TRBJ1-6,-,TGTGCCAGCAGCTTGGTAAATTCACCCCTCCACTTT,CASSLVNSPLHF
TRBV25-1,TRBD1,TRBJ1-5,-,TGTGCCAGCAGTGAGGGGGGACAGGGGGGCAATCAGCCCCAGCATTTT,CASSEGGQGGNQPQHF
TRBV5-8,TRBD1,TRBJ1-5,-,TGTGCCAGCAGCCCCCGGGACAGGAGCAATCAGCCCCAGCATTTT,CASSPRDRSNQPQHF
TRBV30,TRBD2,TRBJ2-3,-,TGTGCCTGGAGCTGGACTAGCGGCTTCACAGATACGCAGTATTTT,CAWSWTSGFTDTQYF
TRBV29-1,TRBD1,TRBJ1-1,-,TGCAGCGTCAGGACAGGGCCTATGAACACTGAAGCTTTCTTT,CSVRTGPMNTEAFF
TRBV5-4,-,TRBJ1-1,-,TGTGCCAGCAGCTTGGCCAAACAGGGTACTGAAGCTTTCTTT,CASSLAKQGTEAFF
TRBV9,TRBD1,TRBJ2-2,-,TGTGCCAGTCTGAGGGGGCTGGACACCGGGGAGCTGTTTTTT,CASLRGLDTGELFF
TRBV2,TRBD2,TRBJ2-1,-,TGTGCCAGCAGTGAAGGAGTTGCGGGGGGACCCTACAATGAGCAGTTCTTC,CASSEGVAGGPYNEQFF
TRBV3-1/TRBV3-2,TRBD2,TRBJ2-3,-,TGTGCCAGCAGCCACCTAGGGGAGGGAGGAGATACGCAGTATTTT,CASSHLGEGGDTQYF
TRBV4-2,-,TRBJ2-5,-,TGTGCCAGCAGCCAAGAAGGACTACAAGAGACCCAGTACTTC,CASSQEGLQETQYF
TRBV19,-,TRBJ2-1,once,TGTGCCAGTAGTTACCGGGACAACTACAATGAGCAGTTCTTC,CASSYRDNYNEQFF
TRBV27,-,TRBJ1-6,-,TGTGCCAGCAGTTTTGGACAGCAGCCTAATTCACCCCTCCACTTT,CASSFGQQPNSPLHF
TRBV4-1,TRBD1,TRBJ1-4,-,TGCGCCAGCAGCCAACCCAACATCGGAGGGACAGGGCGAAATTTGGAGAAACTGTTTTTT,CASSQPNIGGTGRNLEKLFF
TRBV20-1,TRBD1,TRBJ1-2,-,TGCAGTGCTCGGGACAGGTTAGGCTACACCTTC,CSARDRLGYTF
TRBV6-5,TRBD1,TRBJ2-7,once,TGTGCCAGCAGTTCATCCGGGACAGGACGCTCCTACGAGCGGTACTTC,CASSSSGTGRSYERYF
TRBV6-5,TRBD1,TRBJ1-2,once,TGTGCCAGCAGTTACAGGGGGCTGGACTACACCTTC,CASSYRGLDYTF